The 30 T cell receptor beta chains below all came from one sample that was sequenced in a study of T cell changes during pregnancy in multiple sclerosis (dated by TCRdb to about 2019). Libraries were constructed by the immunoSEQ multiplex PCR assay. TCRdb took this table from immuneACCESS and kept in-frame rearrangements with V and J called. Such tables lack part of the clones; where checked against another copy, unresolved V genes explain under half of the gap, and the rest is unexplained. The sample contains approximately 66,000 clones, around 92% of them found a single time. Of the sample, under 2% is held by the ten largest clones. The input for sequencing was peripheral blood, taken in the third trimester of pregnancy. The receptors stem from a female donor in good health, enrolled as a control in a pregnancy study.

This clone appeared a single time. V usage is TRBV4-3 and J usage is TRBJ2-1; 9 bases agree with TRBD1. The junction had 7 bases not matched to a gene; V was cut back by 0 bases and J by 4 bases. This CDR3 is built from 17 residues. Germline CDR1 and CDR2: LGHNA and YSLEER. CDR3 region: CASSQEEVDRGYNEQFF. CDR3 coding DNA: TGCGCCAGCAGCCAAGAGGAGGTGGACAGGGGATACAATGAGCAGTTCTTC.

This CDR3 reads CASSQEARGVRQETQYF. The CDR3 region has the DNA TGTGCCAGCAGCCAAGAGGCCCGTGGAGTGAGGCAAGAGACCCAGTACTTC. The genes are TRBV4-2 and TRBJ2-5; D is unresolved. CDR1 and CDR2 (germline): LGHNA, YNFKEQ. V dropped 0 bases and J dropped 2 bases, with 16 bases sitting between them. The CDR3 spans 17 residues.

The CDR3 DNA follows: TGTGCCAGCAGCATAGACAGGGCCCAGGGGTCACCCCTCCACTTT. This encodes CASSIDRAQGSPLHF. The gene calls are TRBV5-4 and TRBJ1-6, with 7 bases matching TRBD1. With 4 bases clipped from V and 10 bases from J, the junction kept 11 bases outside the gene matches. CDR3 size: 15 residues. Germline V lookup: CDR1 SGHNT, CDR2 YYREEE (reference sequence).

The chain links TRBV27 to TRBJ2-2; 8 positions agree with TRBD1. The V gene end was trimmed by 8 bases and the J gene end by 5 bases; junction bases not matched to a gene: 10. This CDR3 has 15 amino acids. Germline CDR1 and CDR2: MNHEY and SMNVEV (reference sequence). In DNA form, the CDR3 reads TGTGCCAGCCAACTCTCAGGGGGCAGAACCGGGGAGCTGTTTTTT. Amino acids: CASQLSGGRTGELFF.

This chain's CDR3 is CATSRVRLRLDQETQYF. The CDR3 DNA reads as TGTGCCACCAGCAGAGTACGCCTTAGACTTGATCAAGAGACCCAGTACTTC. V usage is TRBV15 and J usage is TRBJ2-5, with D unclear. Germline V gene sequence: CDR1 LNHNV, CDR2 YYDKDF (reference sequence). The CDR3 has 17 residues. Trimming stripped 1 base from V and 2 bases from J, with 17 bases between.

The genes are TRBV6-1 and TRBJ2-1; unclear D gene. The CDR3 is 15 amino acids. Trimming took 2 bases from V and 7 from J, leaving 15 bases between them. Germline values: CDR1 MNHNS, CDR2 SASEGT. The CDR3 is CASSEFEGIGNEQFF. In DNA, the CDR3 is TGTGCCAGCAGTGAATTTGAAGGAATCGGGAATGAGCAGTTCTTC.

CDR3 DNA: TGTGCCAGCAGTGAACCCGGACAGGGTCCCTATGGCTACACCTTC. Amino acid sequence: CASSEPGQGPYGYTF. The J gene is TRBJ1-2, the V gene TRBV2; 8 bases are shared with TRBD1. The CDR3 spans 15 residues. Germline V gene lookup returns CDR1 SNHLY and CDR2 FYNNEI. V gave up 2 bases and J gave up 4 bases; unmatched junction bases: 6.

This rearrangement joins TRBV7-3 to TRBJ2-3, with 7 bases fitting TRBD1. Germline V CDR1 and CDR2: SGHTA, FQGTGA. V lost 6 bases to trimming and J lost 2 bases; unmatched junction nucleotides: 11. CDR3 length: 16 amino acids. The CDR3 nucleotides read TGTGCCAGCAGTCGAGGGGAGACAGGGCTCACAGATACGCAGTATTTT. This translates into CASSRGETGLTDTQYF.

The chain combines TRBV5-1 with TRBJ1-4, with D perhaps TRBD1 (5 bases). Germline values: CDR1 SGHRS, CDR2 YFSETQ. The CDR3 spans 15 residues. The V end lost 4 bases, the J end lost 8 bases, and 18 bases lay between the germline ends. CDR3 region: CASSQENGGFEKLFF. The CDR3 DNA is TGCGCCAGCAGCCAGGAGAACGGGGGTTTCGAAAAACTGTTTTTT.

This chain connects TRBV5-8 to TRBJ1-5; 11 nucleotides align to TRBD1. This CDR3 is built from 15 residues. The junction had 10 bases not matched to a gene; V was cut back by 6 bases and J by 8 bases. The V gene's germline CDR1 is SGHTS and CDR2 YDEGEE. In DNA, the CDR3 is TGTGCCAGCACCCGGGGCCGGGACAGGGGGGAGCCCCAGCATTTT. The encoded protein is CASTRGRDRGEPQHF. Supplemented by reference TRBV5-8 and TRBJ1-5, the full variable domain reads EAGVTQSPTHLIKTRGQQATLRCSPISGHTSVYWYQQALGLGLQFLLWYDEGEERNRGNFPPRFSGRQFPNYSSELNVNALELEDSALYLCASTRGRDRGEPQHFGDGTRLSIL.

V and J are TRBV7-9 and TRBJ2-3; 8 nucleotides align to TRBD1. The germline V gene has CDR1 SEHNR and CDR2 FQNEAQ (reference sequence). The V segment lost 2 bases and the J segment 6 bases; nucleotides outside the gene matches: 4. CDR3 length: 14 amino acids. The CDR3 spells CASSLTGGSDTQYF. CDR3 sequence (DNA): TGTGCCAGCAGCTTAACAGGGGGGTCGGATACGCAGTATTTT.

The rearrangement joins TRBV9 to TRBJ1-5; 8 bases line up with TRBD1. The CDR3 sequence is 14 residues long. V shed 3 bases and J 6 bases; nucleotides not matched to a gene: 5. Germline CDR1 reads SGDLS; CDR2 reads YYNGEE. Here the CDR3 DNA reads TGTGCCAGCAGCGGCGGGACAGGAGGTCAGCCCCAGCATTTT. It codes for CASSGGTGGQPQHF.

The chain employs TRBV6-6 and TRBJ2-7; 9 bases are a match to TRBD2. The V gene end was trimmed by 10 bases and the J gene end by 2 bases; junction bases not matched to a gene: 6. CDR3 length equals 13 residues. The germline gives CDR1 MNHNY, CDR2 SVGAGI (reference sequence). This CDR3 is CATQLAGTYEQYF. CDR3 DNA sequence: TGTGCCACCCAACTAGCGGGTACCTACGAGCAGTACTTC.

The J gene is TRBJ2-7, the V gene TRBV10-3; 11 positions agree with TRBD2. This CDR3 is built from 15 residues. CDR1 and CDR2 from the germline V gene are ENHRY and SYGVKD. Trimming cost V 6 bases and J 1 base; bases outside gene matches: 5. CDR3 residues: CAISLTSGESYEQYF. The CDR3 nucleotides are TGTGCCATCAGCCTGACTAGCGGGGAATCCTACGAGCAGTACTTC.

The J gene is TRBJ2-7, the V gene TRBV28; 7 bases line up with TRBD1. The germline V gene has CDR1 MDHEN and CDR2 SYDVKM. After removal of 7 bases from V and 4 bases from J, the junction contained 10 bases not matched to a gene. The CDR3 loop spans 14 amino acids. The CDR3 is CASMGSRGWYEQYF. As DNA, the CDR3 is TGTGCCAGCATGGGGTCCAGGGGGTGGTACGAGCAGTACTTC.

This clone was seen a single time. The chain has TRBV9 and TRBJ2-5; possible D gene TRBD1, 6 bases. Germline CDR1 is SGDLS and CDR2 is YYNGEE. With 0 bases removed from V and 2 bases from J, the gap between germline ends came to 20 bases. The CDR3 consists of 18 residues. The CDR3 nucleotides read TGTGCCAGCAGCGTAGCTTCACTGGGGGCTAATCGACAAGAGACCCAGTACTTC. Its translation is CASSVASLGANRQETQYF.

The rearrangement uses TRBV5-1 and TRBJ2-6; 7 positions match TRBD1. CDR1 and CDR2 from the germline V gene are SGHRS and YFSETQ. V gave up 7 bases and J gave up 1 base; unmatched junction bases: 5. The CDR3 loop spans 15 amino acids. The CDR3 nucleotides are TGCGCCAGCGCCATGACAGGGTCTGGGGCCAACGTCCTGACTTTC. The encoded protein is CASAMTGSGANVLTF.

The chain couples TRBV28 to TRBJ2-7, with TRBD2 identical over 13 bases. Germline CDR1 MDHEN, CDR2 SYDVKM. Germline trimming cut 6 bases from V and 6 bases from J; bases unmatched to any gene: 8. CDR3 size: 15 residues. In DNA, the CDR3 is TGTGCCAGCAGCCCGACTAGCGGGAGGACGGGCGAGCAGTACTTC. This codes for CASSPTSGRTGEQYF.

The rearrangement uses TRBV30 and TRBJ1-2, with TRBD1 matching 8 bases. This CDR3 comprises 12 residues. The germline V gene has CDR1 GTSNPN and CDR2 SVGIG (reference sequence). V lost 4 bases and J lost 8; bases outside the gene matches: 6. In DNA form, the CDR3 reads TGTGCCTGGAAGTCTGGGACAGGAGGCTACACCTTC. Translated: CAWKSGTGGYTF.

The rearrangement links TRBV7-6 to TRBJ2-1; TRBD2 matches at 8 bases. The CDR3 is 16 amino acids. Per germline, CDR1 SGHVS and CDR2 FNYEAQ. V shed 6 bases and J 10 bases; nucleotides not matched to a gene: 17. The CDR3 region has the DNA TGTGCCAGCAGGTCCAATCCAAGCGGGAGCAAGGGGGAGCAGTTCTTC. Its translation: CASRSNPSGSKGEQFF.

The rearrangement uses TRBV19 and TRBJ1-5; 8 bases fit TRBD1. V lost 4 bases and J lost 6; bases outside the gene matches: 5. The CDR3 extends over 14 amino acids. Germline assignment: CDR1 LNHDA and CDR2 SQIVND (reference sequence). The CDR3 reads CASSTGQGFQPQHF. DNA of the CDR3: TGTGCCAGTAGTACCGGACAGGGTTTTCAGCCCCAGCATTTT.

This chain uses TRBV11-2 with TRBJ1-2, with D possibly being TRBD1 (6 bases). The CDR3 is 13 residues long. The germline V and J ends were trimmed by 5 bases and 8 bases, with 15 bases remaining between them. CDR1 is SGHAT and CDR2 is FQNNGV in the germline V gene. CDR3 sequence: CASSRHRESGYTF. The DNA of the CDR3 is TGTGCCAGCAGCCGACACAGGGAAAGCGGCTACACCTTC. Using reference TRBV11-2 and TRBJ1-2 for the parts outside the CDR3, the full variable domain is EAGVAQSPRYKIIEKRQSVAFWCNPISGHATLYWYQQILGQGPKLLIQFQNNGVVDDSQLPKDRFSAERLKGVDSTLKIQPAKLEDSAVYLCASSRHRESGYTFGSGTRLTVV.

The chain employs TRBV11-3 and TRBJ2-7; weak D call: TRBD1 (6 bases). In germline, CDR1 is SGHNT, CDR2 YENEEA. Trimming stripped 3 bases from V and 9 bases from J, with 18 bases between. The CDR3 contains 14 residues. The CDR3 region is CASSLGHPRIGQYF. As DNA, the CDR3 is TGTGCCAGCAGCTTGGGACATCCTAGGATTGGGCAGTACTTC.

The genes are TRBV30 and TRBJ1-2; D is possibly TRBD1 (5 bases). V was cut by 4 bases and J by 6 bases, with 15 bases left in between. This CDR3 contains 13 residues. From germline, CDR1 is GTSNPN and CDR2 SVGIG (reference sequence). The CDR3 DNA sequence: TGTGCCTGGACCCCAAGACAGTCAAATGGCTACACCTTC. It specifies CAWTPRQSNGYTF.

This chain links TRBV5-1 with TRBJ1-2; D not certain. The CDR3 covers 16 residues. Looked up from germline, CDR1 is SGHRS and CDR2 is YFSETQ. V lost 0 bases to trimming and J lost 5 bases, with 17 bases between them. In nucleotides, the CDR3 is TGCGCCAGCAGCTTGGGAGCGTCGAGGGCCAATTATGGCTACACCTTC. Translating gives CASSLGASRANYGYTF.

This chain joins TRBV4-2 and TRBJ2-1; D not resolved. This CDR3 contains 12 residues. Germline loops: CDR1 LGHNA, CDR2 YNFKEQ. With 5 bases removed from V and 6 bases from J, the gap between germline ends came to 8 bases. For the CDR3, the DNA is TGTGCCAGCAGCTCGCTAGGCAATGAGCAGTTCTTC. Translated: CASSSLGNEQFF.

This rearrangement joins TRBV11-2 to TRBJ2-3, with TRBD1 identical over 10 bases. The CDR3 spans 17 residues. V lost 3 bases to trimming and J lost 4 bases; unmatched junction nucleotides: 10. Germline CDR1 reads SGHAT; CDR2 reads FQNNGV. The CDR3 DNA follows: TGTGCCAGCAGCTTTGTCGCGGGACAGGGGTTTGCAGATACGCAGTATTTT. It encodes CASSFVAGQGFADTQYF.

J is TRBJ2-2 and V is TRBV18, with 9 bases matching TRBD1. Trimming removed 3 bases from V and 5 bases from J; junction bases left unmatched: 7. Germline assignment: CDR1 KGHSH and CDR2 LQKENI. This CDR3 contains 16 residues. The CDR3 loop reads CASSPFETGGTGELFF. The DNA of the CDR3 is TGTGCCAGCTCACCCTTCGAGACAGGGGGAACCGGGGAGCTGTTTTTT. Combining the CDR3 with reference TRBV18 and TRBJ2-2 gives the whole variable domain NAGVMQNPRHLVRRRGQEARLRCSPMKGHSHVYWYRQLPEEGLKFMVYLQKENIIDESGMPKERFSAEFPKEGPSILRIQQVVRGDSAAYFCASSPFETGGTGELFFGEGSRLTVL.

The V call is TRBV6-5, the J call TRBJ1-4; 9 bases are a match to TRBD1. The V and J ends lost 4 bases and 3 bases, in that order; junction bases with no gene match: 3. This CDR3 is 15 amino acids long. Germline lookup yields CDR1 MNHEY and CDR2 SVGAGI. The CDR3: CASSSRQGANEKLFF. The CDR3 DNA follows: TGTGCCAGCAGTTCCCGACAGGGGGCTAATGAAAAACTGTTTTTT.

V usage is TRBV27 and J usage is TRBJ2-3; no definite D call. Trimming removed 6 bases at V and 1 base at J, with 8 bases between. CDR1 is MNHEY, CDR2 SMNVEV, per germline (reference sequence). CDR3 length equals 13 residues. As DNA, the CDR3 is TGTGCCAGCAGCAGCGACGGCACAGATACGCAGTATTTT. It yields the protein CASSSDGTDTQYF.